Shown below are 22 T cell receptor beta chains from a single sample sequenced in a study of monozygotic twins with inflammatory bowel disease. TCRdb re-called the 5' RACE reads; every CDR3 protein appears as one record, without DNA. Listed are approximately 330,000 distinct CDR3 sequences; approximately 2% falls within the top ten. The sequencing sample was made of blood. Receptors originate from a human donor with ulcerative colitis or Crohn's disease, or a healthy co-twin of an affected twin (not recorded which).

The rearrangement uses TRBV9 and TRBJ1-1; without DNA, the TCRdb call of TRBD1 cannot be checked. Germline V lookup: CDR1 SGDLS, CDR2 YYNGEE. The CDR3 consists of 15 residues. CDR3 amino acids: CASSPQGQPNTEAFF.

V and J are TRBV24-1 and TRBJ2-1. There are 11 residues in the CDR3. Germline V CDR1 and CDR2: KGHDR, SFDVKD. CDR3 loop: CASAFLDEQCF.

This chain connects TRBV6-2 or TRBV6-3 to TRBJ2-3. The V gene's germline CDR1 is MNHEY and CDR2 SVGEGT. This CDR3 is 14 amino acids long. The CDR3 loop is CASSYRGVTDTQYF.

V gene TRBV10-1 combines with J gene TRBJ1-3; as DNA is missing, the TRBD1 call by TCRdb cannot be tested. This CDR3 is 17 amino acids long. Germline CDR1 WNHNN, CDR2 SYGVQD (reference sequence). CDR3 loop: CASSETTTGVAGNTIYF.

This chain uses TRBV11-2 with TRBJ2-3. The CDR3 extends over 15 amino acids. CDR1 is SGHAT, CDR2 FQNNGV, per germline. CDR3 in amino acids: CASRDLLTLTDTQYF.

V is TRBV20-1 and J is TRBJ2-2; TCRdb's assignment of TRBD1 cannot be checked, as there is no DNA. The V gene's germline CDR1 is DFQATT and CDR2 SNEGSKA (reference sequence). The CDR3 has 19 amino acids. The CDR3 reads CSAPGRGQENFLGTGELFF.

The chain recombines TRBV29-1 with TRBJ2-3; with no DNA, the TCRdb D assignment of TRBD1 cannot be verified. Germline V gene data show CDR1 as SQVTM and CDR2 as ANQGSEA. The CDR3 is 12 residues long. CDR3 sequence: CSTGNRGSTQYF.

This sequence joins TRBV20-1 and TRBJ1-5. The CDR3 is 14 residues long. The V gene's germline CDR1 is DFQATT and CDR2 SNEGSKA (reference sequence). The CDR3 reads CSDVRIWGNQPQHF.

J is TRBJ2-5 and V is TRBV27; TCRdb proposes TRBD2, but this gene call is untestable without DNA. Germline CDR1 reads MNHEY; CDR2 reads SMNVEV (reference sequence). This CDR3 spans 17 amino acids. CDR3: CASSPWSASGYQETQYF.

The CDR3 spells CASSDPTGEKRGLADNEQFF. The chain couples TRBV6-4 to TRBJ2-1; TCRdb calls TRBD2, which cannot be checked without DNA. The germline gives CDR1 MRHNA, CDR2 SNTAGT. The CDR3 is 20 amino acids.

This chain connects TRBV12-3 or TRBV12-4 to TRBJ1-5; checking the TCRdb D call of TRBD1 is not possible without DNA. The CDR3 covers 16 residues. The CDR3 sequence is CASREAGGFGNQPQHF.

The gene calls are TRBV7-9 and TRBJ2-1; TCRdb selects TRBD2, and the lack of DNA leaves this call unchecked. CDR1 is SEHNR and CDR2 is FQNEAQ in the germline V gene (reference sequence). The length of the CDR3 is 12 residues. CDR3 residues: CATGTSYNEQFF.

The chain uses TRBV6-1 and TRBJ2-6. The CDR3 extends over 14 amino acids. The germline V gene has CDR1 MNHNS and CDR2 SASEGT. The chain's CDR3 is CATKSQYGANVLTF.

The chain joins TRBV7-2 to TRBJ2-7. This CDR3 has 15 amino acids. CDR1 and CDR2 (germline): SGHTA, FQGNSA. The CDR3 loop is CASSLEEQATYEQYF.

The V and J genes are TRBV5-6 and TRBJ2-3; TCRdb's D gene call, TRBD2, goes unchecked for lack of DNA. Germline CDR1 and CDR2: SGHDT and YYEEEE. The CDR3 sequence is 16 residues long. The CDR3 loop is CASSWGLAGPTDTQYF.

The gene calls are TRBV9 and TRBJ2-6; as DNA is missing, the TRBD2 call by TCRdb cannot be tested. The CDR3 length is 17 residues. Germline CDR1 and CDR2: SGDLS and YYNGEE. CDR3 amino acids: CASSGHSGRGWANVLTF.

This chain joins TRBV5-1 and TRBJ1-1. The germline V gene has CDR1 SGHRS and CDR2 YFSETQ. The CDR3 is 14 amino acids. CDR3 sequence reads: CASSLGWGNTEAFF.

The V and J genes are TRBV7-2 and TRBJ2-3. CDR3 length equals 14 residues. The germline V gene has CDR1 SGHTA and CDR2 FQGNSA. This chain's CDR3 is CASSLAYRGDTQYF.

This sequence joins TRBV19 and TRBJ1-2. The CDR3 loop spans 14 amino acids. Germline V CDR1 and CDR2: LNHDA, SQIVND (reference sequence). The CDR3: CASSMGRTNYGYTF.

The CDR3 spells CASSWGGAADTQYF. This chain links TRBV5-5 with TRBJ2-3; TCRdb indicates TRBD2, and absent DNA this call remains unverified. This CDR3 is 14 amino acids long. Germline-derived CDR1 and CDR2 are SGHKS and YYEKEE (reference sequence).

V and J are TRBV5-1 and TRBJ2-3. Germline CDR1 is SGHRS and CDR2 is YFSETQ. This CDR3 spans 17 amino acids. The CDR3 loop is CASSLGLAGPSTDTQYF.

The V and J genes are TRBV24-1 and TRBJ2-5; absent DNA, TCRdb's TRBD1 call cannot be checked. Germline CDR1 is KGHDR and CDR2 is SFDVKD. This CDR3 spans 15 amino acids. The chain's CDR3 is CATSDPRGYQETQYF.